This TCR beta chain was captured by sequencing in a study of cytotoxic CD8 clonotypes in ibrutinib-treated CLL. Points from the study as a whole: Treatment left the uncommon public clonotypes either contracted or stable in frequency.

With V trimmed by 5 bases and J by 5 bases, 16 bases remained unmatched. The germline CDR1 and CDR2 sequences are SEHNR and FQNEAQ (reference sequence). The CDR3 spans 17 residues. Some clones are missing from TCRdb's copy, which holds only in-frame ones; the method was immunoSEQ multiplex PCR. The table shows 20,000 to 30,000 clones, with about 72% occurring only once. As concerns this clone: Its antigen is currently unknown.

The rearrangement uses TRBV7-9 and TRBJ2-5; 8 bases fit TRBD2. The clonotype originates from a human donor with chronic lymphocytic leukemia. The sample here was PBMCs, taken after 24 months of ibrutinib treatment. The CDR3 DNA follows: TGTGCCAGCAGCGAGACTAGCGCGGGCCTCTTTAGCGAGACCCAGTACTTC. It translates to CASSETSAGLFSETQYF.